This T cell receptor beta chain emerged from a study of cytotoxic CD8 clonotypes in ibrutinib-treated CLL. Study-level information: Patients: some eleven relapsed/refractory, roughly 16 treatment-naive, around 17 IGHV unmutated. Timing of response sample collection was a median around 12 months after treatment start, with a range of 6 to 36.

Sequencing sought depths of 1 in 200,000 to 1 in 1 million T cells. Repertoires were generated with immunoSEQ multiplex PCR, while TCRdb's copy carries only in-frame clones and drops some. The table lists approximately 320,000 clones, 67% of them singletons. The V segment lost 3 bases and the J segment 1 base; nucleotides outside the gene matches: 1. The length of the CDR3 is 14 residues. CDR1 is KGHSH, CDR2 LQKENI, per germline. On this clone itself: The same CDR3 can be traced to other DNA sequences in this sample.

This receptor was identified in a human donor with chronic lymphocytic leukemia. This specimen was PBMCs, taken after 36 months of ibrutinib treatment. The chain uses TRBV18 and TRBJ1-1, with 8 bases identical to TRBD1. In nucleotides, the CDR3 is TGTGCCAGCTCACCCGGACAGGGGAACACTGAAGCTTTCTTT. Its protein is CASSPGQGNTEAFF.